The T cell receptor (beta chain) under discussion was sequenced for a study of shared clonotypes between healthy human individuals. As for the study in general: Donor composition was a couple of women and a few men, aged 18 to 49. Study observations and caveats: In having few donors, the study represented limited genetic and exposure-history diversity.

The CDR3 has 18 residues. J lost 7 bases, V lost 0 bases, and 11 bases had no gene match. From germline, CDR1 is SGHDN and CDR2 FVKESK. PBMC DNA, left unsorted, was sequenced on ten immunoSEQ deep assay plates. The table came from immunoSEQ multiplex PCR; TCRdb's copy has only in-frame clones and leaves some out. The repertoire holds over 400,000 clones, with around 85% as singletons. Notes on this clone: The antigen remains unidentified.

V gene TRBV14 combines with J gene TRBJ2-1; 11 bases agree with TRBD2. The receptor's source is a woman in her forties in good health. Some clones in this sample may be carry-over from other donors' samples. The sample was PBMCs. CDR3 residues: CASSQEIPLAGGGNEQFF. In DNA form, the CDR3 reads TGTGCCAGCAGCCAAGAAATCCCGCTAGCGGGAGGCGGGAATGAGCAGTTCTTC.